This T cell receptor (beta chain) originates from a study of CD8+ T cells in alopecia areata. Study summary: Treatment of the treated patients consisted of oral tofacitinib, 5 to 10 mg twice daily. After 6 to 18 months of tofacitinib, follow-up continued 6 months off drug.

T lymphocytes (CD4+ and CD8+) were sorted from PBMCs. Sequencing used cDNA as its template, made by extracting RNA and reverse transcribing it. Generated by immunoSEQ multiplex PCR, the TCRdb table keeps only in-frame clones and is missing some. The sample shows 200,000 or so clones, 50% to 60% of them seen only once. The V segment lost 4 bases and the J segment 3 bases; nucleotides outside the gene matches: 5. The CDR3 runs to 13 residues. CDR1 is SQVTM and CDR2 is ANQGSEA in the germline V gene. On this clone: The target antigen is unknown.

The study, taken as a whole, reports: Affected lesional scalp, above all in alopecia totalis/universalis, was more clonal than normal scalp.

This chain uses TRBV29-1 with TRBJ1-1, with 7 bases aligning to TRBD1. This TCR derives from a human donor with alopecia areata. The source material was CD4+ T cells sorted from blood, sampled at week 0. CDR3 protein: CSVGQGRYTEAFF. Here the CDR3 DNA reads TGCAGCGTTGGACAGGGCCGGTACACTGAAGCTTTCTTT.